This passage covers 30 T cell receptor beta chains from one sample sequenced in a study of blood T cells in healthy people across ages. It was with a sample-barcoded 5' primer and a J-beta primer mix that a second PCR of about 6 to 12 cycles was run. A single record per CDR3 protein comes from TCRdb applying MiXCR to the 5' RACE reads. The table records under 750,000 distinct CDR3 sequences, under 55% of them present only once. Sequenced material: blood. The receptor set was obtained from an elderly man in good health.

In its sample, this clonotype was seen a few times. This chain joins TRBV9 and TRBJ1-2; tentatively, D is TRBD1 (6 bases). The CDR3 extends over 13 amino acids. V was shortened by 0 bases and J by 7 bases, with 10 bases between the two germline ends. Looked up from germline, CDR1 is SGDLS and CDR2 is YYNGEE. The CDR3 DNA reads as TGTGCCAGCAGCGTAGAGGGGGGGGCTGGCTACACCTTC. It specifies CASSVEGGAGYTF.

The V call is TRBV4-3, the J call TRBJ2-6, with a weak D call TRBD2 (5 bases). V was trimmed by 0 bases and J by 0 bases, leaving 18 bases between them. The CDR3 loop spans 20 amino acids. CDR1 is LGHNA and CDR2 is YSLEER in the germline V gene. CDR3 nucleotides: TGCGCCAGCAGCCAAGAAGTTACGGGAACCCTTTTCTCTGGGGCCAACGTCCTGACTTTC. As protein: CASSQEVTGTLFSGANVLTF.

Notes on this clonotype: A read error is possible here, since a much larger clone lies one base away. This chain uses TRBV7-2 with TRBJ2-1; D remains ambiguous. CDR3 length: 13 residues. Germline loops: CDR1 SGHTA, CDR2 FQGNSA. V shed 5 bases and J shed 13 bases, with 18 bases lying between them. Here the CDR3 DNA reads TGTGCCAGCAGCCTCGGACGGCAAGAGACCCAGTTCTTC. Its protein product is CASSLGRQETQFF.

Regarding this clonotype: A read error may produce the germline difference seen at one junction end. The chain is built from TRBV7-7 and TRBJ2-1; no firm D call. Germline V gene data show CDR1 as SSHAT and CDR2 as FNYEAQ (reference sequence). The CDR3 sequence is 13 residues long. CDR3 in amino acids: CASSFGTYNEQFF. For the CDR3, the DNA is TGTGCTAGCAGCTTTGGTACCTACAATGAGCAGTTCTTC.

In DNA, the CDR3 is TGTGCCATCGGCGGCGGACCGAACACCGGGGAGCTGTTTTTT. This translates into CAIGGGPNTGELFF. The chain uses TRBV10-3 and TRBJ2-2, with D hard to call. The CDR3 runs 14 residues. CDR1 is ENHRY and CDR2 is SYGVKD in the germline V gene. The V and J ends lost 8 bases and 0 bases respectively, with 10 bases between them.

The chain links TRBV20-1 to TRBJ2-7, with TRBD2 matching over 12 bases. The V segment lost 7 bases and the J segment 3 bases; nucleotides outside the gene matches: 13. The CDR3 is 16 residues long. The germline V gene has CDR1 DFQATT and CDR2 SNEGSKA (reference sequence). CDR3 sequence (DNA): TGCAGTGTCAGACTAGCGGGAGCGAAGGTCTTCTACGAGCAGTACTTC. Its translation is CSVRLAGAKVFYEQYF.

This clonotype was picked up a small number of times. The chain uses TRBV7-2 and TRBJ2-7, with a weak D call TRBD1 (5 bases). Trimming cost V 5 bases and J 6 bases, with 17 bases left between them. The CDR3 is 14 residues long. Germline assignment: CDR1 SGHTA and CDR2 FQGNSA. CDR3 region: CASSMTVASGEQYF. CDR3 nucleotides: TGTGCCAGCAGCATGACAGTAGCCTCGGGCGAGCAGTACTTC.

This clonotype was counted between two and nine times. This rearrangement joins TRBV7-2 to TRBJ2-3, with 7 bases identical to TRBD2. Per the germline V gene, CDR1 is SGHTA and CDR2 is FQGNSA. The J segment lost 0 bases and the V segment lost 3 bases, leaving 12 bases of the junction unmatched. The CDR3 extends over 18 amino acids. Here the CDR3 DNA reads TGTGCCAGCAGCTTTCTACCCGGGGCTAGCGGAAGCACAGATACGCAGTATTTT. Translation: CASSFLPGASGSTDTQYF. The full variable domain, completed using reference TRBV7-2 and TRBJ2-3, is GAGVSQSPSNKVTEKGKDVELRCDPISGHTALYWYRQSLGQGLEFLIYFQGNSAPDKSGLPSDRFSAERTGGSVSTLTIQRTQQEDSAVYLCASSFLPGASGSTDTQYFGPGTRLTVL.

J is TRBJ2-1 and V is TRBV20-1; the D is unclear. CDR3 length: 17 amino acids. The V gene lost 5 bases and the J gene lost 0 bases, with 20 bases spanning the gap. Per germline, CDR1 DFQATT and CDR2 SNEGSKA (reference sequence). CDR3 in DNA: TGCAGTGCTTCCCCCACCCTCTACCCGAGCTCCTACAATGAGCAGTTCTTC. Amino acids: CSASPTLYPSSYNEQFF.

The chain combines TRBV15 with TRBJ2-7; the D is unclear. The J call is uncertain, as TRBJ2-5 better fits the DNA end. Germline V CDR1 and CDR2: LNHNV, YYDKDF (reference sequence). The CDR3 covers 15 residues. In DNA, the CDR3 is TGTGCCACCAGCAGAGACACCCGCGATGTAGAGACCCAGTACTTC. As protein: CATSRDTRDVETQYF.

The CDR3 DNA follows: TGTGCCAGCACTCGCGGGCTGGGACAGGGTGGGGAGACCCAGTACTTC. Translated, it gives CASTRGLGQGGETQYF. This rearrangement joins TRBV11-2 to TRBJ2-5, with 9 positions matching TRBD1. The germline V gene has CDR1 SGHAT and CDR2 FQNNGV. With 7 bases clipped from V and 5 bases from J, the junction kept 14 bases outside the gene matches. The CDR3 totals 16 residues.

The CDR3 region has the DNA TGTGCCATCAGCCAGCTCGGGTCCAACGTCCTGACTTTC. This translates into CAISQLGSNVLTF. The chain links TRBV10-3 to TRBJ2-6; D unclear. Per germline, CDR1 ENHRY and CDR2 SYGVKD. Trimming cost V 6 bases and J 8 bases, with 11 bases left between them. This CDR3 is built from 13 residues.

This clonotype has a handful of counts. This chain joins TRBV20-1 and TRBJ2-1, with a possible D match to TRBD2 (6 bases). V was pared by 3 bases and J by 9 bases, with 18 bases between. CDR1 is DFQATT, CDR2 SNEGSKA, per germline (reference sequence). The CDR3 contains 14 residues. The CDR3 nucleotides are TGCAGTGCTAGCGGAGTTCGAGGAGGGTTTGAGCAGTTCTTC. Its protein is CSASGVRGGFEQFF.

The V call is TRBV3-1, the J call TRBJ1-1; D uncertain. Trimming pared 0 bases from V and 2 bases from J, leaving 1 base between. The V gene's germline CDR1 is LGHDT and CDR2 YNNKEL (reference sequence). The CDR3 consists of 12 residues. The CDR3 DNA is TGTGCCAGCAGCCAAGATAACACTGAAGCTTTCTTT. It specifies CASSQDNTEAFF.

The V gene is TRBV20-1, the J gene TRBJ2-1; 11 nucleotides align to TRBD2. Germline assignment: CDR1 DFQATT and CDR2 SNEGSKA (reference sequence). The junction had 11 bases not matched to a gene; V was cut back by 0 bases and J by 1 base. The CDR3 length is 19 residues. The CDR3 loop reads CSARDRGARLAGSYNEQFF. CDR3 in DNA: TGCAGTGCTAGAGATAGGGGAGCCCGACTAGCGGGGTCCTACAATGAGCAGTTCTTC.

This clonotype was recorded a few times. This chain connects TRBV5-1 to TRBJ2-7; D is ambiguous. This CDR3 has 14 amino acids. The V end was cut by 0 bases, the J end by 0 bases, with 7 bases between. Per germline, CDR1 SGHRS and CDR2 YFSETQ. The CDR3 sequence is CASSLVPNSYEQYF. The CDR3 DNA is TGCGCCAGCAGCTTGGTTCCGAACTCCTACGAGCAGTACTTC.

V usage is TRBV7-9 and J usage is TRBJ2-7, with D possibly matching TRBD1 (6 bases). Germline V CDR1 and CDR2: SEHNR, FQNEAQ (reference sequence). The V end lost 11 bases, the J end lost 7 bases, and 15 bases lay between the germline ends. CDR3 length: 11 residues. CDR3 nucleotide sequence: TGTGCCTCCCAGGGGCAGATTGAGCAGTACTTC. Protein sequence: CASQGQIEQYF. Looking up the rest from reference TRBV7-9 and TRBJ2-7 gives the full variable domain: DTGVSQNPRHKITKRGQNVTFRCDPISEHNRLYWYRQTLGQGPEFLTYFQNEAQLEKSRLLSDRFSAERPKGSFSTLEIQRTEQGDSAMYLCASQGQIEQYFGPGTRLTVT.

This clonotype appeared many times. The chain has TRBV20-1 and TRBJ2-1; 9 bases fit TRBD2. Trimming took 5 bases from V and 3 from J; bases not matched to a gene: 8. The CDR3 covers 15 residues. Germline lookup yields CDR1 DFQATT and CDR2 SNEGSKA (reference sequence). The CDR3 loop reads CSAPRRTSDYNEQFF. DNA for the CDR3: TGCAGTGCTCCCAGAAGGACTAGCGACTACAATGAGCAGTTCTTC.

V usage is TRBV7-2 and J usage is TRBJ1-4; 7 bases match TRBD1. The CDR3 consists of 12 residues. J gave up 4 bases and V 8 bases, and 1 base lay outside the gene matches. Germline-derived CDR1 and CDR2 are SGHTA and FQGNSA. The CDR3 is CASGQVNEKLFF. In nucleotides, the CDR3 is TGTGCCAGCGGACAGGTTAATGAAAAACTGTTTTTT.

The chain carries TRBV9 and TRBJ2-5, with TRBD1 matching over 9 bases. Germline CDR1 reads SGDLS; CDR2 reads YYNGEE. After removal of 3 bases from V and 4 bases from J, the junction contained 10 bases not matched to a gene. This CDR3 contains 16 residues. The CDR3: CASSGWGQGMGETQYF. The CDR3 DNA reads TGTGCCAGCAGCGGATGGGGACAGGGAATGGGAGAGACCCAGTACTTC.

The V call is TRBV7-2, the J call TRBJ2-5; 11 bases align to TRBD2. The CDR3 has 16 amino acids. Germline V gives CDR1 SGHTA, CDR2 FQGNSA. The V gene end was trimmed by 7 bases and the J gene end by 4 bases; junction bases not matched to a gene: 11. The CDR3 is CASTRLGLAGGETQYF. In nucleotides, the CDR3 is TGTGCCAGCACCAGACTAGGGCTAGCGGGAGGAGAGACCCAGTACTTC.

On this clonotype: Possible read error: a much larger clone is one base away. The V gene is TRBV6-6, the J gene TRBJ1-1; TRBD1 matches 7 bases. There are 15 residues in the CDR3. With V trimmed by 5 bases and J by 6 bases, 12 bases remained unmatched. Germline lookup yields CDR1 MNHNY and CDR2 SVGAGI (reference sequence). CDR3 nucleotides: TGTGCCAGCAGTGCAACAAACAGGGGTAAAGCTGAAGCTTTCTTT. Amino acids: CASSATNRGKAEAFF.

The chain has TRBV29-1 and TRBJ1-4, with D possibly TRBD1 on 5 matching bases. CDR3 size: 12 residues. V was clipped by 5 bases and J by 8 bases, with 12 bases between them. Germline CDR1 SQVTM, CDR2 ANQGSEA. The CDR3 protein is CSVMGTGEKLFF. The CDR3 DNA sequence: TGCAGCGTTATGGGGACGGGCGAAAAACTGTTTTTT.

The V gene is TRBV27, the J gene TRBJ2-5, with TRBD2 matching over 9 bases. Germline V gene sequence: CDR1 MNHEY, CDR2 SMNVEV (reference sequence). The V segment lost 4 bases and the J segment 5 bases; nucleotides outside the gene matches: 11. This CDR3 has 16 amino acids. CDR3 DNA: TGTGCCAGCAGTTCTCCCGGGCGGGGGGGCGAGGAGACCCAGTACTTC. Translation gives CASSSPGRGGEETQYF.

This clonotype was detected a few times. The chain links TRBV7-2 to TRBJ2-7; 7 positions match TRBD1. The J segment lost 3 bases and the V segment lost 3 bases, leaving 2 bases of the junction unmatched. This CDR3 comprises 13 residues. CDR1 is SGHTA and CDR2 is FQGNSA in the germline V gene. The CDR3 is CASSLGQHYEQYF. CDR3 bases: TGTGCCAGCAGCTTGGGACAGCACTACGAGCAGTACTTC.

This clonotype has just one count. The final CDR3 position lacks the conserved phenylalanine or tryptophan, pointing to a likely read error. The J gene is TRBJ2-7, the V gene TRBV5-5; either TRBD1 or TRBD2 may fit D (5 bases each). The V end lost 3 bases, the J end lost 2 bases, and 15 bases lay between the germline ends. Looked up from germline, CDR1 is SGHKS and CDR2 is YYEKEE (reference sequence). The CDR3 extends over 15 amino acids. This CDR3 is CASSSGPTNTYEQYC. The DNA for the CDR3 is TGTGCCAGCAGCTCGGGACCGACTAACACCTACGAGCAGTACTGC.

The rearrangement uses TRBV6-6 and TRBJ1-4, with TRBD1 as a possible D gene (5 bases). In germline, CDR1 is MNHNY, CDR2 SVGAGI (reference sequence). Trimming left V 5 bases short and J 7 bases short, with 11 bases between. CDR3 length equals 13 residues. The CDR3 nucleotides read TGTGCCAGCAGTGACTTAAGGGGTGAAAAACTGTTTTTT. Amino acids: CASSDLRGEKLFF.

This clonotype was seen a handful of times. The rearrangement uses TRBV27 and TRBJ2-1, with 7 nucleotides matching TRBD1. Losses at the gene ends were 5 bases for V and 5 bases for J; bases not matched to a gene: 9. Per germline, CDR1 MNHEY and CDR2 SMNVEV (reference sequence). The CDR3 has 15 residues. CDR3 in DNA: TGTGCCAGCAGTCGAACCGGGACAGATAACAATGAGCAGTTCTTC. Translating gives CASSRTGTDNNEQFF.

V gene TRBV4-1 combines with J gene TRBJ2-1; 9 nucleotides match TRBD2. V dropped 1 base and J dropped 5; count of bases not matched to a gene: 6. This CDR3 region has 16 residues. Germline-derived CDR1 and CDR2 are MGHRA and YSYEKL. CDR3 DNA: TGCGCCAGCAGCCAAGGGGATAGCGGGGGAAACAATGAGCAGTTCTTC. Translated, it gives CASSQGDSGGNNEQFF.

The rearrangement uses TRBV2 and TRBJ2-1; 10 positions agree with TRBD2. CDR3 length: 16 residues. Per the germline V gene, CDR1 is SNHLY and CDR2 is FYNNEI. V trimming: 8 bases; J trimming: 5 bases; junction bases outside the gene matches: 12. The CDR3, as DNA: TGTGCCAGCCGGTCTTTCCTAGCGGGGGCCCACAATGAGCAGTTCTTC. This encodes CASRSFLAGAHNEQFF.